This T cell receptor (beta chain) appears in the sequencing data of a study of blood T cell repertoires in COVID-19. Study at large: Samples taken during acute and convalescent COVID-19 were collected in the United States, Italy and Spain. T cells, B-cell-depleted T cells, or PBMCs supplied cDNA or gDNA.

CDR1 and CDR2 (germline): SGHKS, YYEKEE (reference sequence). Trimming took 2 bases from V and 1 from J, leaving 8 bases between them. The CDR3 runs to 14 residues. In the authors' methods: Using reference gene primer amplification, nucleated cell counts were estimated. The method was immunoSEQ multiplex PCR; TCRdb's version includes in-frame clones alone and lacks a portion of them. For V, J and clone size, that table is used; D and trimming come from the DNA. The sample includes about 160,000 clones, 84% of them seen just once. The chain is built from TRBV5-5 and TRBJ2-3; a possible D gene is TRBD1 (5 bases). Source material: peripheral blood. The origin of this receptor is a woman of 80 years or more with acute or convalescent COVID-19. CDR3 region: CASSLGVGTDTQYF. The CDR3 DNA sequence: TGTGCCAGCAGCTTAGGGGTGGGCACAGATACGCAGTATTTT.